Each of the 10 T cell receptor beta chains below was sequenced from the same sample in a study of response to subunit inactivated influenza vaccine (dated by TCRdb to 2016 to 2019). The library was generated by RT-PCR. Instrument used: Illumina HiSeq 2500. The public reads were reanalyzed by TCRdb: fastp trimming at Q25, MiXCR alignment, in-frame beta chains only. Identical CDR3 protein sequences are pooled into one entry, listed with their most common genes and DNA. This sample gives over 750,000 distinct CDR3 sequences in total; over 20% of them show up just once. Of the sample, 10% is held by the ten largest clones. The sequenced sample was PBMCs from blood, obtained less than 6 days after vaccination. The receptor set was obtained from a man between 50 and 59 years old who received an inactivated influenza vaccine. Donor details come from another sample of the same person, matched by shared clones.

The CDR3 spells CASSLDRVSPTSQFF. CDR3 DNA: TGTGCCAGCAGTCTGGACAGGGTTTCCCCAACATCGCAGTTCTTC. The chain employs TRBV7-2 and TRBJ2-1, with 8 nucleotides matching TRBD1. This CDR3 is 15 amino acids long. With V trimmed by 6 bases and J by 12 bases, 16 bases remained unmatched. CDR1 and CDR2 (germline): SGHTA, FQGNSA.

The V call is TRBV4-2, the J call TRBJ2-2, with D perhaps TRBD1 (6 bases). In germline, CDR1 is LGHNA, CDR2 YNFKEQ. CDR3 size: 19 residues. Trimming took off 3 bases at V and 1 base at J, with 21 bases between the two ends. The CDR3 nucleotides are TGTGCCAGCAGCCAGGCACAGGGCTTGGGTAATATGAACACCGGGGAGCTGTTTTTT. Amino acid sequence: CASSQAQGLGNMNTGELFF.

This clonotype has more than one count but fewer than ten. This chain links TRBV6-1 with TRBJ2-1, with D hard to call. Trimming removed 7 bases at V and 5 bases at J, with 15 bases between. The CDR3 has 14 residues. CDR1 is MNHNS, CDR2 SASEGT, per germline. CDR3 bases: TGTGCCAGCAAAGAGACGGAAAGTCACAATGAGCAGTTCTTC. It yields the protein CASKETESHNEQFF.

This clonotype was detected a few times. The CDR3 sequence is CASKEVGFNEQYF. CDR3 DNA: TGCGCCAGCAAGGAAGTAGGGTTCAACGAGCAGTACTTC. The V call is TRBV5-1, the J call TRBJ2-7; D not certain. Germline V gives CDR1 SGHRS, CDR2 YFSETQ. The CDR3 has 13 amino acids. The V end was cut by 6 bases, the J end by 5 bases, with 15 bases between. The variable domain in full, with the rest retrieved from reference TRBV5-1 and TRBJ2-7, is KAGVTQTPRYLIKTRGQQVTLSCSPISGHRSVSWYQQTPGQGLQFLFEYFSETQRNKGNFPGRFSGRQFSNSRSEMNVSTLELGDSALYLCASKEVGFNEQYFGPGTRLTVT.

The rearrangement joins TRBV20-1 to TRBJ2-5, with 7 bases aligning to TRBD2. Germline assignment: CDR1 DFQATT and CDR2 SNEGSKA (reference sequence). Trimming at V came to 1 base and at J to 5 bases, leaving 16 bases not matched to a gene. The CDR3 extends over 17 amino acids. CDR3 sequence reads: CSARAPFGGRHGETQYF. The CDR3 DNA is TGCAGTGCTAGAGCCCCCTTCGGGGGGAGACATGGGGAGACCCAGTACTTC.

This clonotype was observed a handful of times. This chain's CDR3 is CASTLSSGGTDTQYF. The CDR3 DNA sequence: TGTGCCAGCACCCTCTCTAGCGGGGGGACAGATACGCAGTATTTT. V is TRBV12-3 or TRBV12-4 and J is TRBJ2-3; the match to TRBD2 covers 11 bases. Trimming removed 7 bases from V and 3 bases from J; junction bases left unmatched: 6. This CDR3 is built from 15 residues.

The chain links TRBV6-1 to TRBJ2-7; no definite D call. CDR1 MNHNS and CDR2 SASEGT come from the germline V gene. This CDR3 is built from 14 residues. Trimming stripped 7 bases from V and 5 bases from J, with 18 bases between. The CDR3 reads CASTRSTAENEQYF. CDR3 sequence (DNA): TGTGCCAGCACTCGAAGTACCGCCGAGAACGAGCAGTACTTC.

The chain carries TRBV7-9 and TRBJ2-7; 12 bases fit TRBD2. The V and J ends lost 1 base and 6 bases, in that order; junction bases with no gene match: 7. The germline gives CDR1 SEHNR, CDR2 FQNEAQ (reference sequence). This CDR3 comprises 16 residues. The CDR3 loop reads CASSLETSGSYGEQYF. The DNA for the CDR3 is TGTGCCAGCAGCTTAGAGACTAGCGGGAGCTACGGCGAGCAGTACTTC.

This clonotype showed up many times. This CDR3 is CSALGGDEQFF. The CDR3 DNA reads TGCAGTGCCCTGGGGGGCGATGAGCAGTTCTTC. The rearrangement links TRBV20-1 to TRBJ2-1, with D perhaps being TRBD1 or TRBD2 (6 bases each). The V and J ends lost 6 bases and 8 bases respectively, with 11 bases between them. There are 11 residues in the CDR3. CDR1 DFQATT and CDR2 SNEGSKA come from the germline V gene (reference sequence).

This clonotype has only a few counts. J is TRBJ2-1 and V is TRBV29-1; either TRBD1 or TRBD2 may supply D (5 bases each). The V and J ends lost 0 bases and 0 bases respectively, with 21 bases between them. The V gene's germline CDR1 is SQVTM and CDR2 ANQGSEA. This CDR3 is 19 amino acids long. CDR3 sequence reads: CSVEEPYPPGRNSYNEQFF. CDR3 nucleotides: TGCAGCGTTGAAGAACCTTACCCACCGGGGCGGAACTCCTACAATGAGCAGTTCTTC.